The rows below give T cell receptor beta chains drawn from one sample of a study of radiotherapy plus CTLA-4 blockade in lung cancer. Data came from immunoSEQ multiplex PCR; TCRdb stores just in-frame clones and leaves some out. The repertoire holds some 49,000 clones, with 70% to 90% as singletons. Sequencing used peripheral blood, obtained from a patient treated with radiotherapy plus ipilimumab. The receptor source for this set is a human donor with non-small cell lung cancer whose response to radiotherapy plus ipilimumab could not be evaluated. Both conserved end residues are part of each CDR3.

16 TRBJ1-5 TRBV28 CASRSGQGYSNQPQHF
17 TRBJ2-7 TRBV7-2 CASSSAGTSGAAFGQYF
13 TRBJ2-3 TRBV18 CASLDRVTDTQYF
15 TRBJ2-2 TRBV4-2 CASSETLANTGELFF
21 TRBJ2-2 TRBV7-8 CASSLDGDSGREGANTGELFF
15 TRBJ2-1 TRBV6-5 CASSSPGTRYNEQFF
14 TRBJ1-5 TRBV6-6 CASSYSGVRQPQHF
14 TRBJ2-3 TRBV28 CASSPPVGLDTQYF
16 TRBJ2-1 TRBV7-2 CASSGWGGSSYNEQFF
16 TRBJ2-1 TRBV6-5 CASSYESGRLNNEQFF
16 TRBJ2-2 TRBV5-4 CASSGLTPTNTGELFF
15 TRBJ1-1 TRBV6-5 CASSYGQGFRTEAFF
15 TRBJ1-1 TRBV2 CASRMNGQLNTEAFF
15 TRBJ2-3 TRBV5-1 CASSSTSHGSDTQYF
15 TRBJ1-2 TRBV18 CASSPRDRDSYGYTF
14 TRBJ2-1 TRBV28 CASSETGEPNEQFF
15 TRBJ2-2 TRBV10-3 CAISLVSGGTGELFF
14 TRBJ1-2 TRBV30 CAWSRDRGQVGYTF
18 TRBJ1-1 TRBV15 CATSRDLTGAGMNTEAFF
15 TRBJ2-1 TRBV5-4 CASSFGQGTYNEQFF
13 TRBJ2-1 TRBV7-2 CASSLSGGIEQFF
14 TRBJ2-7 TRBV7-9 CASSLKDSSYEQYF
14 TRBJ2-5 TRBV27 CASSLTWGGETQYF
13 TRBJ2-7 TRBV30 CAWNPGTAYEQYF
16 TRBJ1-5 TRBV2 CASSEMAAGGNQPQHF
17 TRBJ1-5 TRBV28 CASSFSTGGEGNQPQHF
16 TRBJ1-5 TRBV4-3 CASSQVHEVSNQPQHF
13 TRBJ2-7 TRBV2 CASRADRENEQYF
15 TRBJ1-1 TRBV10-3 CAISESRTGWTEAFF